Following are 6 T cell receptor beta chains from one sample sequenced in a study of blood T cell repertoires in COVID-19. The assay was immunoSEQ multiplex PCR, and TCRdb's table has in-frame clones only and misses some. The data contain about 180,000 clones, around 86% of them singletons. Sequencing input: peripheral blood. These receptor sequences come from a woman in her thirties with active or convalescent COVID-19.

CDR3 DNA sequence: TGTGCCAGCAGCTTAGGGGCGGGGCTAGCGGGGGGCGAGCAGTACTTC. This gives the protein CASSLGAGLAGGEQYF. The gene calls are TRBV11-2 and TRBJ2-7, with 11 bases fitting TRBD2. Trimming at V came to 1 base and at J to 6 bases, leaving 8 bases not matched to a gene. The germline CDR1 and CDR2 sequences are SGHAT and FQNNGV. This CDR3 is 16 amino acids long.

V gene TRBV6-5 combines with J gene TRBJ2-7; D is perhaps TRBD2 (5 bases). The CDR3 spans 14 residues. Germline V gives CDR1 MNHEY, CDR2 SVGAGI. V was pared by 6 bases and J by 2 bases, with 14 bases between. As DNA, the CDR3 is TGTGCCAGCAGGACCCCGGGAATCACCTACGAGCAGTACTTC. Protein: CASRTPGITYEQYF.

This chain connects TRBV19 to TRBJ1-5, with D unresolved. The CDR3 is 15 amino acids. Germline CDR1 LNHDA, CDR2 SQIVND (reference sequence). The V end lost 6 bases, the J end lost 0 bases, and 12 bases lay between the germline ends. The CDR3 sequence: CASRVAPNSNQPQHF. In DNA, the CDR3 is TGTGCCAGTAGGGTCGCTCCTAATAGCAATCAGCCCCAGCATTTT.

The V call is TRBV27, the J call TRBJ1-4, with 8 bases lining up with TRBD1. V was pared by 4 bases and J by 4 bases, with 8 bases of the junction left unmatched. CDR1 and CDR2 (germline): MNHEY, SMNVEV (reference sequence). The CDR3 has 16 amino acids. The CDR3, as DNA: TGTGCCAGCAGTTCAATACAGGGGGAAATTAATGAAAAACTGTTTTTT. This sequence encodes CASSSIQGEINEKLFF. Together with reference TRBV27 and TRBJ1-4, the CDR3 gives the full variable domain: EAQVTQNPRYLITVTGKKLTVTCSQNMNHEYMSWYRQDPGLGLRQIYYSMNVEVTDKGDVPEGYKVSRKEKRNFPLILESPSPNQTSLYFCASSSIQGEINEKLFFGSGTQLSVL.

The chain carries TRBV5-4 and TRBJ1-2, with a weak D call TRBD1 (6 bases). The V and J ends lost 0 bases and 4 bases respectively, with 22 bases between them. Germline-derived CDR1 and CDR2 are SGHNT and YYREEE (reference sequence). The CDR3 consists of 18 residues. CDR3 sequence: CASSLAPGVAGASYGYTF. Here the CDR3 DNA reads TGTGCCAGCAGCTTGGCCCCTGGCGTGGCGGGGGCGAGCTATGGCTACACCTTC.

V and J are TRBV9 and TRBJ1-2, with 11 bases that match TRBD1. The germline V gene has CDR1 SGDLS and CDR2 YYNGEE. This CDR3 has 16 amino acids. Trimming removed 3 bases from V and 3 bases from J; junction bases left unmatched: 7. The CDR3 bases are TGTGCCAGCAGCGCCGGGACAGGGGGTGACTACTATGGCTACACCTTC. Translation gives CASSAGTGGDYYGYTF.